This T cell receptor (beta chain) was sequenced for a study of cytomegalovirus exposure and HLA in healthy donors. Overall study findings and caveats: The authors assumed roughly uniform sequencing depth across donors for presence/absence analyses.

PCR involved 60 Vbeta and 13 Jbeta primers. Only in-frame clones appear in the TCRdb table, and some are missing; sequencing was by immunoSEQ multiplex PCR. The repertoire holds 100,000 or so clones, with 70% to 85% as singletons. As concerns this clone: What it binds is not known.

The germline V gene has CDR1 SEHNR and CDR2 FQNEAQ (reference sequence). Deletions cut 5 bases from V and 5 bases from J, with 21 bases between. CDR3 length equals 16 residues. The sequencing sample was made of PBMCs. This receptor was obtained from a man under 40 in good health and CMV-seropositive. V usage is TRBV7-9 and J usage is TRBJ2-5; the D gene is possibly TRBD2 (6 bases). The CDR3, as DNA: TGTGCCAGCAGCCCCCACCCGGGGGAGAGGAGGGAGACCCAGTACTTC. This translates into CASSPHPGERRETQYF.